The 3 T cell receptor beta chains reported below all come from one sample, sequenced in a study of shared T cell receptors in the human thymus. Measured with immunoSEQ multiplex PCR; TCRdb has only the in-frame clones, and not every one. Of over 350,000 clones listed, 85% to 95% were seen once; the top ten hold approximately 0.02%. Sequences were obtained from thymocytes. The receptor source for this set is a human donor.

This clone was detected once. The chain couples TRBV30 to TRBJ2-5, with 12 positions matching TRBD2. The end of the DNA aligns better with TRBJ2-7, so the J call may be wrong. Germline V lookup: CDR1 GTSNPN, CDR2 SVGIG (reference sequence). This CDR3 has 14 residues. The DNA of the CDR3 is TGTGCCTTGCGACTAGCGGGAGTCAAATACGAGCAGTACTTC. Amino acids: CALRLAGVKYEQYF.

This chain uses TRBV10-3 with TRBJ2-5, with D unresolved. The CDR3 is 14 amino acids. Germline CDR1 reads ENHRY; CDR2 reads SYGVKD. The V and J ends lost 4 bases and 2 bases respectively, with 11 bases between them. The CDR3 reads CAISGSATQETQYF. CDR3 DNA sequence: TGTGCCATCAGTGGGTCGGCAACTCAAGAGACCCAGTACTTC.

The chain uses TRBV6-5 and TRBJ1-2; the match to TRBD1 covers 10 bases. CDR3 size: 12 residues. J gave up 8 bases and V 9 bases, and 6 bases lay outside the gene matches. Germline V gene data show CDR1 as MNHEY and CDR2 as SVGAGI. CDR3 in amino acids: CASQTGGGGYTF. CDR3 DNA: TGTGCCAGTCAGACAGGGGGCGGCGGCTACACCTTC.